Included here is one TCR beta chain sequence, with context. Its antigen is still unknown. Base qualities are not at hand, and no much larger clone is one base apart. The sample belongs to a study of blood T cell repertoires in COVID-19 (dated by TCRdb to 2018 to 2020). General notes on the study: Samples covering the acute and convalescent phases of COVID-19 were provided by collaborators in the United States, Italy and Spain. The material from the prospective study consisted of cDNA or gDNA derived from T cells, B-cell-depleted T cells, or PBMCs. Deeply sampled blood TCRbeta repertoires from subjects exposed to, actively infected with, or recovered from COVID-19 were included in the dataset. The repertoires were made available in a free public database intended to serve as a resource for research on the immune response to SARS-CoV-2. The samples were drawn from two sources: the first 160 participants of the ongoing ImmuneRACE study, and 950 to 1,500 subjects contributed by 6 global collaborators. Nearly every sample came with metadata listing a de-identified subject ID, COVID-19 status, age in years and sex. HLA class I and class II types, where available, came from metadata supplied by the sample provider rather than from assay-based typing.

In Seattle, one collaborating source enrolled patients while the infection was active and tracked those patients longitudinally over the course of disease. Each collaborating institution followed its own protocols to collect whole blood in K2EDTA tubes. Collaborator samples were shipped for TCRbeta analysis as frozen whole blood, isolated PBMCs, or DNA extracted from either sample type. Broader findings and caveats from the paper: How much clinical and demographic metadata was included differed by source and by participant, and the metadata was provided uncurated.

TCRbeta CDR3 regions were amplified from genomic DNA using the immunoSEQ Assay, a bias-controlled multiplex PCR. The study's processing was this. The number of nucleated cells in each sample was estimated from the amplification of reference gene primers within the assay. To quantify the absolute abundance of each unique TCRbeta CDR3 rearrangement, sequence reads were collapsed and filtered. For each sample, productive Simpson clonality was calculated by taking the square root of Simpson's diversity index across productive rearrangements. Here the immuneACCESS table is served through TCRdb, limited to in-frame sequences with V and J called. Missing clones are a known gap in these copies; in checked studies unresolved V genes cover under half, and the rest lacks a known reason. That table furnishes V, J and clone size, whereas the DNA furnished D and trimming. The sample has some 220,000 clones on record, 65% to 90% of them singletons. The leading ten clones occupy more than 2% of the sample.

V and J are truncated by 4 bases and 5 bases respectively, leaving an intervening sequence of 11 bases. From its cysteine to its phenylalanine, the CDR3 spans 13 amino acids. Solely the CDR3 DNA is kept, with 39 bases framed from the first base. Taken from the germline V gene, the CDR1 and CDR2 loops are MRHNA and SNTAGT. Source material: peripheral blood. The receptor was isolated from a woman aged 70 to 79 with COVID-19, enrolled during active disease. The V and J genes are TRBV6-4 and TRBJ2-5; the D gene is possibly TRBD2, with 5 bases matching. DNA sequence: TGTGCCAGCAGTGGAAATAGAGGGGAGACCCAGTACTTC. Its product reads: CASSGNRGETQYF.